The 29 T cell receptor beta chains presented below share a single source sample, sequenced in a study of CD8+ T cells in alopecia areata (dated by TCRdb to 2016 to 2018). Library preparation was by the immunoSEQ multiplex PCR assay. To provide template for TCR sequencing, every sample had RNA extracted and reverse transcribed into cDNA. The table was pulled from immuneACCESS by TCRdb, which kept in-frame rearrangements only. Such tables lose some clones; where checked, under half of the loss comes from unresolved V genes, and the rest has no known cause. Across this sample there are hundreds of thousands of clones, with 60% seen only once. The ten biggest clones cover 0.93% of the sample. Taken with the paper, the label for treatment or condition translates to: oral pan-JAK inhibitor, 5-10 mg twice daily. The sequences come from CD4+ T cells sorted from blood, collected at approximately week 52, from a patient treated with tofacitinib. The receptors stem from a human donor with alopecia areata.

This clone has just a few counts. This chain joins TRBV27 and TRBJ1-2; D is perhaps TRBD1 (5 bases). Trimming removed 6 bases from V and 4 bases from J, with 15 bases in between. CDR3 length: 14 residues. Germline V gives CDR1 MNHEY, CDR2 SMNVEV (reference sequence). CDR3 in DNA: TGTGCCAGCAGACCTCAGGGTCCTGGCTATGGCTACACCTTC. This encodes CASRPQGPGYGYTF.

A few counts support this clone. This sequence joins TRBV7-9 and TRBJ1-1; D is uncertain. The germline CDR1 and CDR2 sequences are SEHNR and FQNEAQ (reference sequence). The CDR3 extends over 17 amino acids. Trimming cost V 1 base and J 0 bases, with 15 bases left between them. The CDR3 is CASSLGTYKDMNTEAFF. The CDR3 DNA reads as TGTGCCAGCAGCTTAGGGACTTATAAAGATATGAACACTGAAGCTTTCTTT.

The chain uses TRBV6-5 and TRBJ1-2; 9 bases line up with TRBD1. V was pared by 6 bases and J by 6 bases, with 5 bases of the junction left unmatched. Germline CDR1 and CDR2: MNHEY and SVGAGI. The CDR3 consists of 13 residues. The CDR3 DNA sequence: TGTGCCAGCAGCACGACAGGGGGTAATGGCTACACCTTC. It translates to CASSTTGGNGYTF.

The V call is TRBV25-1, the J call TRBJ1-2; the match to TRBD1 covers 8 bases. Losses at the gene ends were 3 bases for V and 4 bases for J; bases not matched to a gene: 1. Germline-derived CDR1 and CDR2 are MGHDK and SYGVNS. This CDR3 region has 13 residues. This CDR3 reads CASSDGTGYGYTF. CDR3 sequence (DNA): TGTGCCAGCAGTGACGGGACAGGCTATGGCTACACCTTC.

J is TRBJ2-5 and V is TRBV15; TRBD2 aligns across 9 bases. Germline CDR1 reads LNHNV; CDR2 reads YYDKDF (reference sequence). The CDR3 consists of 18 residues. V lost 3 bases, J lost 5 bases, and 16 bases stayed unmatched. The CDR3 reads CATSSDVGIAGARETQYF. CDR3 in DNA: TGTGCCACCAGCAGTGATGTAGGGATAGCGGGGGCACGGGAGACCCAGTACTTC.

The chain uses TRBV11-3 and TRBJ2-5; TRBD1 aligns across 9 bases. Germline V gene data show CDR1 as SGHNT and CDR2 as YENEEA. This CDR3 is built from 13 residues. Trimming cost V 3 bases and J 5 bases; bases outside gene matches: 1. The CDR3 is CASSLDRGETQYF. CDR3 bases: TGTGCCAGCAGCTTGGACAGGGGTGAGACCCAGTACTTC. The entire variable domain, with the rest obtained from reference TRBV11-3 and TRBJ2-5, is as follows: EAGVVQSPRYKIIEKKQPVAFWCNPISGHNTLYWYLQNLGQGPELLIRYENEEAVDDSQLPKDRFSAERLKGVDSTLKIQPAELGDSAVYLCASSLDRGETQYFGPGTRLLVL.

The chain recombines TRBV5-6 with TRBJ1-1, with 7 bases aligning to TRBD1. Germline trimming cut 8 bases from V and 2 bases from J; bases unmatched to any gene: 6. The CDR3 sequence is 13 residues long. CDR1 and CDR2 from the germline V gene are SGHDT and YYEEEE. The CDR3 DNA is TGTGCCAGTCGACACAGGGGAAACACTGAAGCTTTCTTT. Protein: CASRHRGNTEAFF.

In DNA, the CDR3 is TGTGCCAGCAGTGAGAGGGCAGGGATTCCCTACGAGCAGTACTTC. It is translated as CASSERAGIPYEQYF. V and J are TRBV25-1 and TRBJ2-7, with D possibly called TRBD1 or TRBD2 (5 bases each). Germline-derived CDR1 and CDR2 are MGHDK and SYGVNS. This CDR3 comprises 15 residues. The V end was cut by 3 bases, the J end by 2 bases, with 14 bases between.

In its sample, this clone was seen a few times. The chain combines TRBV7-9 with TRBJ2-7, with TRBD2 as a possible D gene (5 bases). This CDR3 is 12 amino acids long. The V and J ends lost 1 base and 11 bases respectively, with 12 bases between them. Germline V lookup: CDR1 SEHNR, CDR2 FQNEAQ (reference sequence). The CDR3, as DNA: TGTGCCAGCAGCTTAGTGATCGGGAATAAGTACTTC. Encoded protein: CASSLVIGNKYF.

Note on this clone: Different DNA sequences within this sample yield the same CDR3. The chain links TRBV29-1 to TRBJ2-5, with 7 bases aligning to TRBD1. Unmatched junction bases numbered 6, after V lost 6 bases and J lost 5 bases. The germline CDR1 and CDR2 sequences are SQVTM and ANQGSEA. This CDR3 comprises 12 residues. The CDR3 is CSVYRGGETQYF. DNA of the CDR3: TGCAGCGTCTACAGGGGCGGCGAGACCCAGTACTTC.

The chain is built from TRBV5-1 and TRBJ1-2, with TRBD1 as a possible D gene (5 bases). The CDR3 has 14 amino acids. V lost 7 bases and J lost 8, with 21 bases in between. Germline CDR1 is SGHRS and CDR2 is YFSETQ. CDR3 residues: CASRPGTLQGGYTF. CDR3 sequence (DNA): TGCGCCAGCCGCCCGGGGACTCTCCAGGGCGGCTACACCTTC.

This chain connects TRBV5-1 to TRBJ2-7; D might be TRBD1 (5 bases). CDR3 size: 13 residues. The germline V gene encodes CDR1 SGHRS and CDR2 YFSETQ. Trimming left V 0 bases short and J 3 bases short, with 7 bases between. CDR3 nucleotide sequence: TGCGCCAGCAGCTTGGGACAGTTCTACGAGCAGTACTTC. Translating it yields CASSLGQFYEQYF.

The J gene is TRBJ1-2, the V gene TRBV5-1, with D possibly TRBD1 on 5 matching bases. Germline lookup yields CDR1 SGHRS and CDR2 YFSETQ. The CDR3 consists of 17 residues. Trimming left V 0 bases short and J 4 bases short, with 19 bases between. The CDR3 region is CASSLDVVRRGAYGYTF. For the CDR3, the DNA is TGCGCCAGCAGCTTGGACGTGGTTCGACGGGGCGCCTATGGCTACACCTTC.

In this sample, this clone turned up a few times. The chain combines TRBV5-1 with TRBJ1-4; D may be TRBD1 (5 bases). Trimming cost V 4 bases and J 3 bases, with 10 bases left between them. There are 14 residues in the CDR3. Per germline, CDR1 SGHRS and CDR2 YFSETQ. The CDR3 DNA reads as TGCGCCAGCAGCCCCGGGACGCCTAATGAAAAACTGTTTTTT. Translation: CASSPGTPNEKLFF.

The V call is TRBV9, the J call TRBJ2-2; no firm D call. This CDR3 has 13 amino acids. The germline gives CDR1 SGDLS, CDR2 YYNGEE. V lost 0 bases and J 7 bases, leaving 7 bases between the germline ends. The CDR3 region has the DNA TGTGCCAGCAGCGTAGTAAAAGACGGGGAGCTGTTTTTT. Residues: CASSVVKDGELFF.

Concerning this clone: The sample has other DNA sequences that encode this CDR3 too. V usage is TRBV5-1 and J usage is TRBJ2-3; D ambiguous. The V and J ends lost 4 bases and 5 bases respectively, with 8 bases between them. The germline gives CDR1 SGHRS, CDR2 YFSETQ. The CDR3 is 12 residues long. The CDR3 nucleotides read TGCGCCAGCAGCCCGCTCGGAGATACGCAGTATTTT. It translates to CASSPLGDTQYF.

V usage is TRBV29-1 and J usage is TRBJ2-1; 8 bases agree with TRBD2. The CDR3 sequence is 16 residues long. Trimming cost V 2 bases and J 0 bases; bases outside gene matches: 6. Germline-derived CDR1 and CDR2 are SQVTM and ANQGSEA. Here the CDR3 reads CSVEPGGGSSYNEQFF. CDR3 bases: TGCAGCGTTGAACCCGGGGGGGGCAGCTCCTACAATGAGCAGTTCTTC.

This sequence joins TRBV30 and TRBJ1-4; perhaps TRBD1 as D (6 bases). Trimming took off 3 bases at V and 10 bases at J, with 18 bases between the two ends. Germline CDR1 and CDR2: GTSNPN and SVGIG (reference sequence). This CDR3 is built from 14 residues. The CDR3 coding sequence is TGTGCCTGGAGCATTCCACAGGGATTTGGAAAACTGTTTTTT. This gives the protein CAWSIPQGFGKLFF.

The rearrangement uses TRBV5-1 and TRBJ2-7; TRBD1 matches at 7 bases. Germline V gives CDR1 SGHRS, CDR2 YFSETQ. The CDR3 has 14 amino acids. V shed 0 bases, J shed 6 bases, and the junction held 6 bases outside the gene matches. CDR3 residues: CASSLGQGRSEQYF. CDR3 coding DNA: TGCGCCAGCAGCTTGGGACAGGGAAGATCCGAGCAGTACTTC. The complete variable domain, with remaining parts taken from reference TRBV5-1 and TRBJ2-7, reads KAGVTQTPRYLIKTRGQQVTLSCSPISGHRSVSWYQQTPGQGLQFLFEYFSETQRNKGNFPGRFSGRQFSNSRSEMNVSTLELGDSALYLCASSLGQGRSEQYFGPGTRLTVT.

The J gene is TRBJ2-7, the V gene TRBV7-2; tentatively, D is TRBD1 (5 bases). V lost 2 bases and J lost 5, with 13 bases in between. The CDR3 contains 14 residues. From germline, CDR1 is SGHTA and CDR2 FQGNSA. The CDR3 region is CASSLQGGFHEQYF. The CDR3 DNA sequence: TGTGCCAGCAGCTTACAGGGTGGGTTCCACGAGCAGTACTTC.

This chain joins TRBV4-1 and TRBJ2-7; no clear D. CDR1 and CDR2 from the germline V gene are MGHRA and YSYEKL. With 2 bases removed from V and 7 bases from J, the gap between germline ends came to 9 bases. CDR3 size: 12 residues. The CDR3 DNA sequence: TGCGCCAGCAGCCAACCCTGGCAGGAGCAGTACTTC. Protein product: CASSQPWQEQYF.

In DNA form, the CDR3 reads TGCAGCGTTGAGTCGGGGGGTGGAAACACCATATATTTT. It translates to CSVESGGGNTIYF. This chain connects TRBV29-1 to TRBJ1-3, with a weak D call TRBD1 (5 bases). The CDR3 length is 13 residues. V was shortened by 3 bases and J by 3 bases, with 9 bases between the two germline ends. The V gene's germline CDR1 is SQVTM and CDR2 ANQGSEA.

This clone has just a few counts. This chain links TRBV29-1 with TRBJ2-2; D is uncertain. This CDR3 spans 13 amino acids. V was trimmed by 4 bases and J by 1 base, leaving 7 bases between them. Germline assignment: CDR1 SQVTM and CDR2 ANQGSEA. The chain's CDR3 is CSVVRQNTGELFF. As DNA, the CDR3 is TGCAGCGTTGTCCGCCAGAACACCGGGGAGCTGTTTTTT.

The V call is TRBV29-1, the J call TRBJ1-2; perhaps TRBD1 as D (5 bases). There are 11 residues in the CDR3. The germline gives CDR1 SQVTM, CDR2 ANQGSEA. V dropped 8 bases and J dropped 8 bases, with 15 bases sitting between them. CDR3 loop: CSLRDSEGYTF. CDR3 in DNA: TGCAGCTTACGGGACTCGGAGGGCTACACCTTC.

The chain employs TRBV29-1 and TRBJ2-7; 10 bases line up with TRBD1. The CDR3 sequence is 17 residues long. Germline V lookup: CDR1 SQVTM, CDR2 ANQGSEA. V shed 6 bases, J shed 3 bases, and the junction held 17 bases outside the gene matches. CDR3: CSVGWGQGWGSLYEQYF. In DNA, the CDR3 is TGCAGCGTGGGTTGGGGACAGGGGTGGGGATCCCTCTACGAGCAGTACTTC.

This clone was seen a single time. V usage is TRBV7-9 and J usage is TRBJ1-1; TRBD1 matches 8 bases. The ends lost 3 bases at V and 5 bases at J; junction bases unmatched: 5. Per germline, CDR1 SEHNR and CDR2 FQNEAQ (reference sequence). This CDR3 has 14 residues. The CDR3 reads CASSLGQESTEAFF. The CDR3 nucleotides are TGTGCCAGCAGCTTGGGACAGGAATCGACTGAAGCTTTCTTT.

In this sample, this clone turned up a few times. The genes are TRBV2 and TRBJ1-2; D call uncertain. V was cut by 0 bases and J by 0 bases, with 8 bases left in between. Germline CDR1 is SNHLY and CDR2 is FYNNEI. This CDR3 has 15 amino acids. CDR3 sequence: CASSEAERTNYGYTF. The DNA of the CDR3 is TGTGCCAGCAGTGAAGCAGAGAGGACTAACTATGGCTACACCTTC.

This chain joins TRBV4-1 and TRBJ2-7, with TRBD1 identical over 8 bases. Germline V lookup: CDR1 MGHRA, CDR2 YSYEKL. The CDR3 totals 14 residues. The junction had 8 bases not matched to a gene; V was cut back by 4 bases and J by 6 bases. The CDR3 nucleotides read TGCGCCAGCAGCCCTCTCAGGACAGGGCTCGAGCAGTACTTC. Translated: CASSPLRTGLEQYF.

The V call is TRBV18, the J call TRBJ2-3; possible D gene TRBD2, 5 bases. Trimming removed 1 base from V and 2 bases from J, with 10 bases in between. The CDR3 extends over 15 amino acids. CDR1 KGHSH and CDR2 LQKENI come from the germline V gene. CDR3 loop: CASSPRSGNTDTQYF. CDR3 DNA: TGTGCCAGCTCACCACGGAGCGGAAACACAGATACGCAGTATTTT.